The rows below give T cell receptor beta chains drawn from one sample of a study of blood T cell repertoires in COVID-19. Generated by immunoSEQ multiplex PCR, the TCRdb table keeps only in-frame clones and is missing some. The profile covers around 300,000 clones, with 75% to 90% appearing a single time and roughly 2.8% taken by the ten largest. Sequencing used peripheral blood. These receptors all come from a woman in her thirties with COVID-19, enrolled during active disease. Each CDR3 is given with its conserved first and last residue. The D gene is left open where the match is weak. The size entry is marked missing in some rows and otherwise reads once, few, many or a size class.

V gene	D gene	clone size	J gene	CDR3 protein	CDR3 DNA
TRBV7-9	TRBD1	.	TRBJ2-7	CASSLQGYEQYF	TGTGCCAGCAGCCTACAGGGGTACGAGCAGTACTTC
TRBV3-1/TRBV3-2	.	once	TRBJ1-1	CASSQVPGTEAFF	TGTGCCAGCAGCCAAGTTCCGGGGACTGAAGCTTTCTTT
TRBV19	TRBD1	.	TRBJ1-5	CATSKTGTGNQPQHF	TGTGCCACCTCAAAGACAGGGACGGGCAATCAGCCCCAGCATTTT
TRBV19	TRBD1	.	TRBJ1-2	CASSNPGGRYGYTF	TGTGCCAGTAGTAATCCAGGGGGCCGCTATGGCTACACCTTC
TRBV4-2	.	.	TRBJ2-2	CASSRIRRGAASNTGELFF	TGTGCCAGCAGCCGGATAAGAAGAGGAGCCGCCTCGAACACCGGGGAGCTGTTTTTT
TRBV7-6	.	.	TRBJ1-4	CASSLGSDGGKLFF	TGTGCCAGCAGCTTAGGCTCCGATGGCGGAAAACTGTTTTTT
TRBV28	TRBD1	.	TRBJ1-2	CASSWGQGNYGYTF	TGTGCCAGCAGTTGGGGACAGGGCAACTATGGCTACACCTTC
TRBV4-2	.	.	TRBJ2-7	CASSQTHSYEQYF	TGTGCCAGCAGCCAAACTCACTCCTACGAGCAGTACTTC
TRBV28	.	.	TRBJ1-6	CASSLVVSYSPLHF	TGTGCCAGCAGTTTAGTAGTTTCCTATTCACCCCTCCACTTT
TRBV9	TRBD1	.	TRBJ1-1	CASSPRQGTEAFF	TGTGCCAGCAGCCCTCGACAGGGAACTGAAGCTTTCTTT
TRBV13	TRBD2	.	TRBJ2-3	CASSSGTSGSSHTDTQYF	TGTGCCAGCAGCTCCGGGACTAGCGGGAGTTCCCACACAGATACGCAGTATTTT
TRBV7-8	.	.	TRBJ2-7	CASSLLESYEQYF	TGTGCCAGCAGCCTCCTAGAGTCCTACGAGCAGTACTTC
TRBV29-1	.	few	TRBJ2-3	CSVELGGNTDTQYF	TGCAGCGTTGAACTCGGGGGAAACACAGATACGCAGTATTTT
TRBV9	TRBD1	.	TRBJ1-1	CASSSVTGVNTEAFF	TGTGCCAGCAGCTCAGTGACAGGGGTGAACACTGAAGCTTTCTTT
TRBV3-1/TRBV3-2	TRBD2	.	TRBJ2-2	CASSQPSGNLNTGELFF	TGTGCCAGCAGCCAACCTAGCGGGAACCTGAACACCGGGGAGCTGTTTTTT
TRBV3-1/TRBV3-2	.	.	TRBJ2-1	CTSSQGGGNTYNEQFF	TGTACCAGCAGCCAAGGTGGCGGGAACACTTACAATGAGCAGTTCTTC
TRBV19	TRBD2	.	TRBJ2-3	CASSTSGLATDTQYF	TGTGCCAGTAGTACATCGGGACTAGCAACAGATACGCAGTATTTT
TRBV2	.	.	TRBJ1-6	CASSEAWTENSPLHF	TGTGCCAGCAGTGAAGCTTGGACAGAAAATTCACCCCTCCACTTT
TRBV27	.	.	TRBJ2-4	CASSQGGNIQYF	TGTGCCAGCAGTCAGGGGGGCAACATTCAGTACTTC
TRBV19	TRBD1	.	TRBJ1-1	CASTQTGQAAVEAFF	TGTGCCAGTACCCAAACCGGACAGGCGGCAGTGGAAGCTTTCTTT
TRBV7-2	TRBD2	.	TRBJ2-3	CASSEGLATDTQYF	TGTGCCAGCAGCGAGGGACTAGCGACAGATACGCAGTATTTT
TRBV13	.	.	TRBJ2-7	CASSARDLSSYEQYF	TGTGCCAGCAGCGCCCGGGACTTGAGCTCCTACGAGCAGTACTTC
TRBV6-5	.	.	TRBJ2-5	CASGKLGGETQYF	TGTGCCAGCGGGAAACTCGGGGGAGAGACCCAGTACTTC
TRBV5-1	TRBD1	.	TRBJ1-5	CASSLLPTGEHQPQHF	TGCGCCAGCAGCTTGCTCCCGACAGGGGAGCATCAGCCCCAGCATTTT
TRBV11-2	.	.	TRBJ2-3	CASRPDWADTQYF	TGTGCCAGCAGGCCCGACTGGGCAGATACGCAGTATTTT
TRBV7-2	TRBD1	.	TRBJ2-3	CASSDRVGGDTQYF	TGTGCCAGCAGCGACAGGGTAGGTGGAGATACGCAGTATTTT
TRBV19	.	few	TRBJ2-1	CASSYSLGPYNEQFF	TGTGCCAGTAGCTATTCGCTGGGGCCCTACAATGAGCAGTTCTTC
TRBV6-5	.	.	TRBJ2-7	CASRTEYEQYF	TGTGCCAGTAGGACTGAGTACGAGCAGTACTTC
TRBV28	TRBD2	.	TRBJ2-1	CASLGLGGIRSNEQFF	TGTGCCAGCCTCGGACTCGGGGGGATAAGGAGCAATGAGCAGTTCTTC
TRBV27	TRBD1	few	TRBJ1-2	CASSLAGGSGYTF	TGTGCCAGCAGTTTAGCAGGGGGCAGTGGCTACACCTTC
TRBV12-3/TRBV12-4	.	.	TRBJ2-7	CASSTGDRYEQYF	TGTGCCAGCAGCACAGGAGACCGATACGAGCAGTACTTC
TRBV7-3	.	.	TRBJ1-1	CASSLTSRGEAFF	TGTGCCAGCAGCTTAACGAGCCGGGGTGAAGCTTTCTTT
TRBV6-5	.	once	TRBJ2-5	CASRSGGLGETQYF	TGTGCCAGCAGATCAGGAGGGCTCGGAGAGACCCAGTACTTC
TRBV10-3	TRBD1	.	TRBJ2-7	CAISTGTGRGEQYF	TGTGCCATCAGCACCGGGACAGGGAGAGGCGAGCAGTACTTC
TRBV5-1	TRBD1	.	TRBJ2-5	CASSPGTGIETQYF	TGCGCCAGCAGCCCGGGGACAGGGATCGAGACCCAGTACTTC
TRBV5-4	.	once	TRBJ2-5	CASRSLTGTETQYF	TGTGCCAGCAGATCCCTCACAGGGACCGAGACCCAGTACTTC
TRBV19	.	.	TRBJ1-1	CASSTGGWEAFF	TGTGCCAGTAGTACGGGGGGATGGGAAGCTTTCTTT
TRBV11-2	.	.	TRBJ2-1	CASSYLLASYNEQFF	TGTGCCAGCAGCTACCTACTTGCTTCCTACAATGAGCAGTTCTTC
TRBV28	.	.	TRBJ2-1	CASSQPGQPNNEQFF	TGTGCCAGCAGCCAGCCGGGACAACCGAACAATGAGCAGTTCTTC
TRBV3-1/TRBV3-2	TRBD1	.	TRBJ2-1	CASSHPGQGVYNEQFF	TGTGCCAGCAGCCATCCGGGACAGGGCGTTTACAATGAGCAGTTCTTC
TRBV6-5	TRBD2	.	TRBJ2-7	CASSPWTSPDYEQYF	TGTGCCAGCAGTCCATGGACTAGTCCGGACTACGAGCAGTACTTC
TRBV5-6	TRBD1	.	TRBJ1-4	CASSPGTGAFEKLFF	TGTGCCAGCAGCCCCGGGACAGGGGCTTTTGAAAAACTGTTTTTT
TRBV2	.	.	TRBJ1-3	CASSVGPRDTIYF	TGTGCCAGCAGTGTAGGCCCCCGGGACACCATATATTTT
TRBV6-5	TRBD1	.	TRBJ1-4	CASSDRATNEKLFF	TGTGCCAGCAGCGACAGGGCTACTAATGAAAAACTGTTTTTT
TRBV6-4	.	once	TRBJ1-2	CASRQDRSHGYTF	TGTGCCAGCAGACAAGACAGGTCCCATGGCTACACCTTC
TRBV5-4	TRBD1	.	TRBJ2-3	CASSSDRATDTQYF	TGTGCCAGCAGCTCGGACAGGGCGACAGATACGCAGTATTTT
TRBV27	.	.	TRBJ2-3	CASSLFITGTDTQYF	TGTGCCAGCAGTTTATTTATAACAGGCACAGATACGCAGTATTTT
TRBV30	TRBD2	.	TRBJ2-1	CAASSGSYNEQFF	TGTGCCGCCTCTAGCGGGAGCTACAATGAGCAGTTCTTC
TRBV19	.	.	TRBJ2-7	CASSMEKSYEQYF	TGTGCCAGTAGTATGGAGAAATCCTACGAGCAGTACTTC